Sequencing of this T cell receptor beta chain was carried out in a study of blood T cell repertoires in COVID-19. The overall study: There were acute and convalescent COVID-19 samples, and they came from the United States, Italy and Spain. PBMCs, B-cell-depleted T cells, or T cells provided the cDNA or gDNA that made up the material.

Germline loops: CDR1 LNHDA, CDR2 SQIVND (reference sequence). V shed 7 bases, J shed 2 bases, and the junction held 9 bases outside the gene matches. The CDR3 length is 16 residues. In the original analysis: Estimates of nucleated cell counts were drawn from the amplification of reference gene primers. Assay used: immunoSEQ multiplex PCR; TCRdb lists only in-frame clones, some missing. The V and J calls and the clone size are those of that table, but D and trimming were determined from the DNA. The repertoire consists of 100,000 to 150,000 clones, with 85% occurring once and the leading ten covering 25% to 30%.

This receptor was taken from a woman at least 80 years old with acute or convalescent COVID-19. The rearrangement joins TRBV19 to TRBJ2-2, with TRBD1 matching 8 bases. The specimen was peripheral blood. In nucleotides, the CDR3 is TGTGCCAGTAAAGTGTATACAGGGGGAAACACCGGGGAGCTGTTTTTT. Its protein product is CASKVYTGGNTGELFF.